The 18 T cell receptor beta chains listed next were all sequenced from one sample in a study of shared clonotypes between healthy human individuals. Only in-frame clones appear in the TCRdb table, and some are missing; sequencing was by immunoSEQ multiplex PCR. Of around 530,000 clones listed, around three quarters are singletons. The sample comprised PBMCs. These TCRs come from a woman aged 35 to 49 in good health. Some clones in this sample may be carry-over from other donors' samples.

Written as DNA, the CDR3 is TGTGCCAGCAGCTTAGGTTCCGGCAATGAGCAGTTCTTC. Translated, it gives CASSLGSGNEQFF. The gene calls are TRBV7-8 and TRBJ2-1; no definite D call. V dropped 1 base and J dropped 6 bases, with 7 bases sitting between them. Germline CDR1 reads SGHVS; CDR2 reads FQNEAQ. CDR3 length: 13 residues.

A single count supports this clone. The chain has TRBV11-2 and TRBJ2-1, with TRBD2 matching 14 bases. The germline CDR1 and CDR2 sequences are SGHAT and FQNNGV. The CDR3 consists of 16 residues. V was clipped by 4 bases and J by 6 bases; unmatched bases: 5. CDR3 in DNA: TGTGCCAGCAGCTCCGGGGGACTAGCGGGGGCCAATGAGCAGTTCTTC. Translated: CASSSGGLAGANEQFF.

The V call is TRBV7-9, the J call TRBJ2-3; 8 bases are shared with TRBD2. Trimming took 11 bases from V and 3 from J; bases not matched to a gene: 10. Germline V CDR1 and CDR2: SEHNR, FQNEAQ (reference sequence). The CDR3 covers 14 residues. The CDR3 sequence is CASGGLGGTDTQYF. CDR3 DNA sequence: TGTGCCTCCGGGGGACTAGGCGGAACAGATACGCAGTATTTT.

The chain carries TRBV18 and TRBJ2-3; TRBD1 matches at 11 bases. The CDR3 consists of 18 residues. The trim removed 1 base at V and 4 bases at J, leaving 10 bases unmatched. Germline assignment: CDR1 KGHSH and CDR2 LQKENI. CDR3 DNA: TGTGCCAGCTCACCACAGGAGGCCGGACAGGGGGCGTCAGATACGCAGTATTTT. It specifies CASSPQEAGQGASDTQYF.

The chain is built from TRBV11-2 and TRBJ2-7; D is ambiguous. V lost 5 bases and J 5 bases, leaving 16 bases between the germline ends. This CDR3 region has 14 residues. The germline V gene has CDR1 SGHAT and CDR2 FQNNGV. CDR3 DNA: TGTGCCAGCAGCCAGGATCCGGGCCGCGACGAGCAGTACTTC. Encoded protein: CASSQDPGRDEQYF.

The chain employs TRBV6-6 and TRBJ1-5; D gene uncertain. Germline-derived CDR1 and CDR2 are MNHNY and SVGAGI (reference sequence). With 3 bases removed from V and 0 bases from J, the gap between germline ends came to 9 bases. The CDR3 extends over 15 amino acids. The CDR3 loop is CASSYGDDSNQPQHF. DNA for the CDR3: TGTGCCAGCAGTTATGGAGATGATAGCAATCAGCCCCAGCATTTT.

This clone showed up just once. The chain recombines TRBV6-5 with TRBJ2-1; 8 positions agree with TRBD2. The CDR3 runs to 15 residues. Germline CDR1 reads MNHEY; CDR2 reads SVGAGI. Trimming removed 6 bases from V and 4 bases from J; junction bases left unmatched: 8. The CDR3 protein is CASSRAGTRYNEQFF. DNA for the CDR3: TGTGCCAGCAGCCGTGCCGGGACTAGATACAATGAGCAGTTCTTC.

The chain joins TRBV7-2 to TRBJ2-1, with 14 bases lining up with TRBD2. The length of the CDR3 is 18 residues. Germline trimming cut 4 bases from V and 7 bases from J; bases unmatched to any gene: 12. Germline CDR1 and CDR2: SGHTA and FQGNSA. The CDR3 DNA follows: TGTGCCAGCAGCTCGAAGACTAGCGGGAGGGCCATGGGGAATGAGCAGTTCTTC. This sequence encodes CASSSKTSGRAMGNEQFF.

The V gene is TRBV19, the J gene TRBJ2-1; D not resolved. The V gene's germline CDR1 is LNHDA and CDR2 SQIVND (reference sequence). V lost 4 bases to trimming and J lost 0 bases, with 10 bases between them. CDR3 length equals 15 residues. The DNA of the CDR3 is TGTGCCAGTAGTACGCAAGCGAGCTCCTACAATGAGCAGTTCTTC. Its protein product is CASSTQASSYNEQFF.

Here the CDR3 reads CASSLEVSSGNTDTQYF. DNA of the CDR3: TGTGCCAGCAGCTTAGAGGTGTCTAGCGGGAACACAGATACGCAGTATTTT. The rearrangement joins TRBV7-9 to TRBJ2-3; 9 positions match TRBD2. Trimming removed 1 base from V and 2 bases from J; junction bases left unmatched: 7. Germline V lookup: CDR1 SEHNR, CDR2 FQNEAQ (reference sequence). The CDR3 length is 17 residues.

Only one count was recorded for this clone. The chain carries TRBV7-2 and TRBJ2-2; 13 bases are a match to TRBD2. The V gene's germline CDR1 is SGHTA and CDR2 FQGNSA. Trimming at V came to 5 bases and at J to 2 bases, leaving 5 bases not matched to a gene. This CDR3 has 17 amino acids. The CDR3 protein is CASSLRLAGGNTGELFF. The DNA of the CDR3 is TGTGCCAGCAGCCTGAGACTAGCGGGAGGTAACACCGGGGAGCTGTTTTTT.

In the case of this clone: One end of the junction varies from germline; a read error may be responsible. The chain joins TRBV6-1 to TRBJ2-5; 9 bases are a match to TRBD1. With the DNA end fitting TRBJ2-7 better, the J assignment may be wrong. The CDR3 consists of 16 residues. CDR1 MNHNS and CDR2 SASEGT come from the germline V gene. In DNA form, the CDR3 reads TGTGCCAGCAGTCAAGCCCCCGGACAGGGGACCCACGAGCAGTACTTC. Translating gives CASSQAPGQGTHEQYF.

The rearrangement joins TRBV6-5 to TRBJ2-3, with D possibly called TRBD1 or TRBD2 (5 bases each). The CDR3 totals 13 residues. V was pared by 8 bases and J by 2 bases, with 11 bases between. Germline loops: CDR1 MNHEY, CDR2 SVGAGI. CDR3 loop: CASHGALTDTQYF. DNA of the CDR3: TGTGCCAGCCACGGGGCCCTCACAGATACGCAGTATTTT.

V and J are TRBV7-3 and TRBJ2-6; tentative D call: TRBD2 (6 bases). The germline V and J ends were trimmed by 1 base and 2 bases, with 15 bases remaining between them. Germline CDR1 SGHTA, CDR2 FQGTGA. The CDR3 spans 18 residues. In DNA, the CDR3 is TGTGCCAGCAGCTTAAAAGCACCGGGAGCCACTGGGGCCAACGTCCTGACTTTC. Protein sequence: CASSLKAPGATGANVLTF.

The chain employs TRBV30 and TRBJ2-1, with no clear D. In germline, CDR1 is GTSNPN, CDR2 SVGIG (reference sequence). The CDR3 is made up of 12 amino acids. Trimming took 2 bases from V and 9 from J, leaving 11 bases between them. Here the CDR3 DNA reads TGTGCCTGGAGTAAAGGGTGGGGTGAGCAGTTCTTC. Residues: CAWSKGWGEQFF.

The chain is built from TRBV19 and TRBJ2-1, with D perhaps given as TRBD1 or TRBD2 (5 bases each). Germline loops: CDR1 LNHDA, CDR2 SQIVND (reference sequence). The V end was cut by 7 bases, the J end by 10 bases, with 20 bases between. CDR3 length: 14 residues. This chain's CDR3 is CASIPRGGGREQFF. DNA for the CDR3: TGTGCCAGTATACCCCGTGGTGGGGGTAGGGAGCAGTTCTTC.

The rearrangement joins TRBV18 to TRBJ1-2; the D is unclear. Trimming took off 2 bases at V and 3 bases at J, with 10 bases between the two ends. CDR3 length: 14 amino acids. Germline values: CDR1 KGHSH, CDR2 LQKENI. CDR3 in amino acids: CASSPEGSDYGYTF. CDR3 sequence (DNA): TGTGCCAGCTCACCAGAAGGGTCGGACTATGGCTACACCTTC. The variable domain in full, with the rest retrieved from reference TRBV18 and TRBJ1-2, is NAGVMQNPRHLVRRRGQEARLRCSPMKGHSHVYWYRQLPEEGLKFMVYLQKENIIDESGMPKERFSAEFPKEGPSILRIQQVVRGDSAAYFCASSPEGSDYGYTFGSGTRLTVV.

This clone showed up just once. The chain joins TRBV5-4 to TRBJ1-2; the D gene is possibly TRBD1 (5 bases). The CDR3 runs to 14 residues. Germline V gene sequence: CDR1 SGHNT, CDR2 YYREEE (reference sequence). V shed 0 bases and J shed 4 bases, with 10 bases lying between them. CDR3 region: CASSLEPGGYGYTF. The CDR3 nucleotides are TGTGCCAGCAGCTTGGAGCCTGGGGGCTATGGCTACACCTTC.